This T cell receptor (beta chain) was found in a study of cytomegalovirus exposure and HLA in healthy donors. Whole-study findings and limits: Serostatus for CMV was the only available immune exposure information. Reports showed the classifier diagnosing cytomegalovirus status with high specificity and sensitivity.

V dropped 4 bases and J dropped 7 bases, with 11 bases sitting between them. The CDR3 is 13 amino acids. This clone has only one observation. Its antigen is undetermined. With 60 Vbeta and 13 Jbeta primers, the PCR was carried out. TCRdb's copy holds only in-frame clones and misses some; the assay was immunoSEQ multiplex PCR. The table includes 200,000 to 250,000 clones, 60% to 80% detected once. The sequence was obtained from a woman aged 25 to 45 in good health and CMV-seronegative. The sample taken for sequencing was PBMCs. The chain is built from TRBV23-1 and TRBJ2-1; D gene unclear. TRBV23-1 is placed among ORFs of uncertain function. CDR3 in amino acids: CASSRLDRNEQFF. CDR3 DNA sequence: TGCGCCAGCAGTCGATTAGATCGTAATGAGCAGTTCTTC.